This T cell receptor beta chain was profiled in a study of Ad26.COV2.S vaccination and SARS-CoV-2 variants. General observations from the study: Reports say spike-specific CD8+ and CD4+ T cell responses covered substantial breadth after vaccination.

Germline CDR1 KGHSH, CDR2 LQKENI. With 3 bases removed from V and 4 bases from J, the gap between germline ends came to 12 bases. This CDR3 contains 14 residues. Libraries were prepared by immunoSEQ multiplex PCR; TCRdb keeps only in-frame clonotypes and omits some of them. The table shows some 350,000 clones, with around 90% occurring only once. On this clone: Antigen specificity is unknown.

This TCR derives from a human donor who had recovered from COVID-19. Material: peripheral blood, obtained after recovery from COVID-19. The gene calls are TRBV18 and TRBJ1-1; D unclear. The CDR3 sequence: CASSPPPLGTEAFF. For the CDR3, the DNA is TGTGCCAGCTCACCGCCTCCCCTGGGCACTGAAGCTTTCTTT. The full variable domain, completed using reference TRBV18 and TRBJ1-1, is NAGVMQNPRHLVRRRGQEARLRCSPMKGHSHVYWYRQLPEEGLKFMVYLQKENIIDESGMPKERFSAEFPKEGPSILRIQQVVRGDSAAYFCASSPPPLGTEAFFGQGTRLTVV.